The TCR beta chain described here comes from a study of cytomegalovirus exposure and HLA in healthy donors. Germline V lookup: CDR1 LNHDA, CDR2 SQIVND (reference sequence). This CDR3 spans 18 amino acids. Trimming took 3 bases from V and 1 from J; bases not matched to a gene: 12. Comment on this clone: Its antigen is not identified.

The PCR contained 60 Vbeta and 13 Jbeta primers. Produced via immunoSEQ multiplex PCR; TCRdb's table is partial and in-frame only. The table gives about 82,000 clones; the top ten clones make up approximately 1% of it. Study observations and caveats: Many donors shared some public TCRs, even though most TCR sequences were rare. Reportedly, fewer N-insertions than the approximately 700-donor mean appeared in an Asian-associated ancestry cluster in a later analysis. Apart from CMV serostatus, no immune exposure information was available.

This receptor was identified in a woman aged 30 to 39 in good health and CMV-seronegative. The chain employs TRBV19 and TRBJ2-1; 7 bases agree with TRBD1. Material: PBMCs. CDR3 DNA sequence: TGTGCCAGTAGTATGGGGTCCGAGGGGGCAAATTCCTACAATGAGCAGTTCTTC. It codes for CASSMGSEGANSYNEQFF.